These T cell receptor beta chains were read from a single sample in a study of T cells after somatic rescue of genetic block. Using immunoSEQ multiplex PCR, the repertoire was profiled, and TCRdb retains in-frame clones only, with some absent. The repertoire holds over 10,000 clones, around 71% seen once, with roughly 12% in the top ten. Sequencing was carried out using peripheral blood mononuclear cells (PBMCs). The receptors originated from a boy aged 5-17 years. Both conserved end residues are part of each CDR3. The D gene is left open where the match is weak. Only part of the rows carry a size: once, few, many, or a class if the clone is expanded.

j_call	d_call	clone_size	v_call	cdr3_aa	cdr3_nt
TRBJ1-6	-	-	TRBV7-6	CASSLGPYNSPLHF	TGTGCCAGCAGCTTAGGACCCTATAATTCACCCCTCCACTTT
TRBJ1-2	-	-	TRBV5-3	CARSTGHRSYGYTF	TGTGCCAGAAGTACCGGCCATCGGAGCTATGGCTATACCTTC
TRBJ2-3	-	-	TRBV7-3	CASSFLGGLQGNTQYF	TGTGCCAGCAGCTTTCTAGGCGGATTACAGGGAAATACGCAGTATTTT
TRBJ1-2	TRBD1	-	TRBV19	CASTFGQGYGYTF	TGTGCCAGTACCTTCGGACAGGGCTATGGCTACACCTTC
TRBJ1-3	-	once	TRBV28	CASSPIPGTRRNTIYF	TGTGCCAGCAGTCCGATCCCCGGGACAAGGAGAAACACCATATATTTT
TRBJ1-1	-	few	TRBV5-1	CASSLSGAFSGAEAFF	TGCGCCAGCAGCTTGAGCGGGGCGTTTTCCGGAGCTGAAGCTTTCTTT
TRBJ2-2	TRBD2	-	TRBV5-5	CASSTRLAGVTGELFF	TGTGCCAGCAGCACCCGACTAGCGGGAGTAACCGGGGAGCTGTTTTTT
TRBJ2-7	-	-	TRBV6-1	CASSERVGGGAPYEQYF	TGTGCCAGCAGTGAACGGGTAGGGGGAGGCGCCCCCTACGAGCAGTACTTC
TRBJ2-1	TRBD1	-	TRBV5-1	CASSSTGGRPGFSYNEQFF	TGCGCCAGCAGCTCTACAGGGGGCAGACCCGGGTTCTCCTACAATGAGCAGTTCTTC
TRBJ2-3	-	once	TRBV4-2	CASSQATPYTDTQYF	TGTGCCAGCAGCCAAGCAACACCTTACACAGATACGCAGTATTTT
TRBJ2-1	-	-	TRBV7-9	CASSLDWGSYNEQFF	TGTGCCAGCAGCTTAGACTGGGGCTCCTACAATGAGCAGTTCTTC
TRBJ2-7	-	-	TRBV27	CASSFGHYSYEQYF	TGTGCCAGCAGTTTTGGACACTACTCCTACGAGCAGTACTTC
TRBJ1-3	-	-	TRBV5-1	CASSLDSYSGNTIYF	TGCGCCAGCAGCTTGGACAGTTACTCTGGAAACACCATATATTTT
TRBJ2-1	TRBD2	-	TRBV7-3	CASSLAGTSGTYNEQFF	TGTGCCAGCAGCTTAGCCGGGACTAGCGGTACCTACAATGAGCAGTTCTTC
TRBJ2-7	-	-	TRBV19	CASSQTGAFFYF	TGTGCCAGTAGTCAAACCGGGGCCTTTTTCTACTTC
TRBJ2-3	-	-	TRBV28	CASRDSTDTQYF	TGTGCCAGCAGGGACAGCACAGATACGCAGTATTTT
TRBJ1-2	-	-	TRBV6-5	CASSYVAGPNYGYTF	TGTGCCAGCAGTTACGTGGCAGGGCCTAACTATGGCTACACCTTC
TRBJ2-2	TRBD1	few	TRBV2	CATYDWGQGAAGELFF	TGTGCCACCTATGACTGGGGGCAGGGGGCGGCCGGGGAGCTGTTTTTT
TRBJ2-2	TRBD1	-	TRBV9	CASSVGADRDTGELFF	TGTGCCAGCAGCGTAGGGGCGGACAGGGACACCGGGGAGCTGTTTTTT
TRBJ2-7	TRBD2	few	TRBV5-4	CASSPGPASGLAGMLEQYF	TGTGCCAGCAGCCCAGGTCCAGCCTCGGGACTAGCGGGAATGCTCGAGCAGTACTTC